Detailed here is one TCR beta chain. Clones were read by immunoSEQ multiplex PCR, and TCRdb kept only the in-frame ones, dropping some. The sample comprises tens of thousands of clones, around 84% of which are singletons, and approximately 38% rests with the top ten. This CDR3 has 20 amino acids. Germline V gene data show CDR1 as LNHDA and CDR2 as SQIVND (reference sequence). Deletions cut 4 bases from V and 2 bases from J, with 27 bases between. This sample was taken from a study of control samples from healthy donors and cancer patients. This sequence was found in a man aged 65 to 85 with lung cancer. Sequencing was performed on PBMCs. The V gene is TRBV19, the J gene TRBJ1-5; maybe TRBD1 (5 bases). CDR3 sequence reads: CASSTPPFGLRGGGNQPQHF. DNA of the CDR3: TGTGCCAGTAGTACGCCCCCGTTCGGGCTCCGGGGGGGAGGCAATCAGCCCCAGCATTTT.